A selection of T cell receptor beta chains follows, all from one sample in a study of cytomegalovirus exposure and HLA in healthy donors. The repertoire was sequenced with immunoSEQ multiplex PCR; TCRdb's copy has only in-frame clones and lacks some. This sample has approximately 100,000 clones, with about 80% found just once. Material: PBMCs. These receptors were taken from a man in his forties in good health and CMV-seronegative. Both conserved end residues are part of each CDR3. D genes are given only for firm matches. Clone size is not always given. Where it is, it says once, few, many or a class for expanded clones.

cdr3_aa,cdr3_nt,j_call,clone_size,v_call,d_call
CASGSDTGELFF,TGTGCTAGTGGCTCTGACACCGGGGAGCTGTTTTTT,TRBJ2-2,.,TRBV12-5,.
CASRTGAGTEAFF,TGTGCCAGCCGGACAGGGGCGGGCACTGAAGCTTTCTTT,TRBJ1-1,.,TRBV28,TRBD1
CSAGGDSGANVLTF,TGCAGCGCCGGCGGTGATTCTGGGGCCAACGTCCTGACTTTC,TRBJ2-6,.,TRBV29-1,.
CASSQENRGRVDEKLFF,TGCGCCAGCAGCCAAGAAAATAGGGGGCGGGTGGATGAAAAACTGTTTTTT,TRBJ1-4,.,TRBV4-3,TRBD1
CASSLPGLNTDTQYF,TGTGCCAGCAGCTTGCCGGGACTCAACACAGATACGCAGTATTTT,TRBJ2-3,.,TRBV5-6,.
CAWSQGAIYEQYF,TGTGCCTGGAGTCAGGGGGCCATTTACGAGCAGTACTTC,TRBJ2-7,.,TRBV30,TRBD1
CASSLVSSSYNSPLHF,TGTGCCAGCAGCTTAGTCTCTAGCTCCTATAATTCACCCCTCCACTTT,TRBJ1-6,.,TRBV7-8,.
CASSRHTGDNEKLFF,TGTGCCAGCAGTCGTCACACAGGGGATAATGAAAAACTGTTTTTT,TRBJ1-4,.,TRBV6-6,TRBD1
CASRAGTGRDEQYF,TGTGCCAGCAGGGCCGGGACAGGGAGGGACGAGCAGTACTTC,TRBJ2-7,.,TRBV6-1,TRBD1
CASRWTGGHSGANVLTF,TGTGCCAGCAGATGGACAGGGGGCCACTCTGGGGCCAACGTCCTGACTTTC,TRBJ2-6,.,TRBV27,TRBD1
CASSPTAGRTDTQYF,TGTGCCAGCAGCCCGACGGCGGGGCGCACAGATACGCAGTATTTT,TRBJ2-3,.,TRBV5-4,.
CASSSFQGSNEKLFF,TGTGCCAGCAGTTCATTTCAGGGGAGTAATGAAAAACTGTTTTTT,TRBJ1-4,.,TRBV6-6,.
CASRGGARDTQYF,TGTGCCAGTCGCGGGGGGGCAAGGGATACGCAGTATTTT,TRBJ2-3,.,TRBV27,TRBD2
CASSEGWGEAKNIQYF,TGTGCCAGCAGTGAAGGGTGGGGGGAGGCCAAAAACATTCAGTACTTC,TRBJ2-4,few,TRBV2,.
CASSLSGTRGIYEQYF,TGTGCCAGCAGCCTGAGCGGGACAAGGGGAATTTACGAGCAGTACTTC,TRBJ2-7,.,TRBV11-2,.
CAISEYRSTGELFF,TGTGCCATCAGTGAGTACAGGAGCACCGGGGAGCTGTTTTTT,TRBJ2-2,.,TRBV10-3,.
CASSFQGNTEAFF,TGCGCCAGCAGCTTTCAGGGGAACACTGAAGCTTTCTTT,TRBJ1-1,.,TRBV5-1,.
CASSYSRQLETQYF,TGTGCCAGCAGTTACTCGAGGCAACTGGAGACCCAGTACTTC,TRBJ2-5,.,TRBV6-5,.
CDSSEAVGSGGTTGELFF,TGTGACAGCAGTGAAGCCGTGGGAAGCGGGGGGACCACCGGGGAGCTGTTTTTT,TRBJ2-2,.,TRBV6-1,TRBD2